The entry below gives a single T cell receptor beta chain sequence along with its context. Its antigen is unidentified. The data stem from a study of cytomegalovirus exposure and HLA in healthy donors. Regarding the study as a whole: Later on, an analysis found that several of the most significant clusters appeared to be linked to common viral pathogens, which included parvovirus B19.

Unmatched junction bases numbered 14, after V lost 2 bases and J lost 4 bases. Germline CDR1 is KGHSH and CDR2 is LQKENI. The CDR3 is made up of 17 amino acids. Amplification used 60 Vbeta primers and 13 Jbeta primers. Data came from immunoSEQ multiplex PCR; TCRdb stores just in-frame clones and leaves some out. Its clone listing holds around 75,000 clones. This clonotype originated in a boy younger than 18 in good health and CMV-seronegative. The chain couples TRBV18 to TRBJ2-7; 7 bases are shared with TRBD1. Sequencing was done on a sample of PBMCs. CDR3 coding DNA: TGTGCCAGCTCACCAAATCCCCGGGACAGTGGCCTTTACGAGCAGTACTTC. Protein: CASSPNPRDSGLYEQYF.